The source of this T cell receptor beta chain is a study of shared clonotypes between healthy human individuals. General study results and limits: Clonotypes which were not shared had lower generation probabilities than clonotypes that all four donors shared. Genetic and exposure-history diversity was limited by the few donors.

Original processing methods: ImmunoSEQ only sent back junction sequences with no quality scores, so filtering was done differently. Sequenced by immunoSEQ multiplex PCR; TCRdb stores in-frame clones only, minus some. That table is the source of V, J and clone size, and D and trimming were worked out from the DNA. Counted here are more than 850,000 clones, around 78% occurring once; the ten biggest clones make up about 0.52%. The CDR3 totals 13 residues. V lost 8 bases and J lost 7, with 19 bases in between. Germline V gene sequence: CDR1 SGHNT, CDR2 YYREEE (reference sequence). In the case of this clone: Its antigen is unknown.

This receptor was identified in a man younger than 35 in good health. Some clones in this sample may be carry-over from other donors' samples. The sequenced material came from memory CD4+ T cells from PBMCs. Subset of the sample: CD45RA-negative fraction. The chain recombines TRBV5-4 with TRBJ2-7; D may be TRBD1 (6 bases). CDR3 in DNA: TGTGCCAGTAGCCCGGGACAAACCCCGGAGCAGTACTTC. This codes for CASSPGQTPEQYF.